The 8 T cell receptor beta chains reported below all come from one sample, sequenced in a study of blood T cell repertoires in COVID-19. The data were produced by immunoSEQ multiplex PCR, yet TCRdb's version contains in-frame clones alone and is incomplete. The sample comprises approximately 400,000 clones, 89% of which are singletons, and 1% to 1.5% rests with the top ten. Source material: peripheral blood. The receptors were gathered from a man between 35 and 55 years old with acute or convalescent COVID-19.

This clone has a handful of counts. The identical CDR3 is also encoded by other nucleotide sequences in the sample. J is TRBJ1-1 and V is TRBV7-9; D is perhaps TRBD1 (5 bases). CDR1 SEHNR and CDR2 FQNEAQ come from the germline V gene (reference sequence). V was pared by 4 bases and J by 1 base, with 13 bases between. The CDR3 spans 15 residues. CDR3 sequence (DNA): TGTGCCAGCAGCTCGGACATCACGACGAACACTGAAGCTTTCTTT. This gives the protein CASSSDITTNTEAFF.

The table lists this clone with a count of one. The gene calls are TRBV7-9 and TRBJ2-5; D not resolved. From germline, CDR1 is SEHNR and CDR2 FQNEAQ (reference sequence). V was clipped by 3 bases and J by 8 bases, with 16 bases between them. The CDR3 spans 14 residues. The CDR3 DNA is TGTGCCAGCAGCTTTGCACAGACCCAAGGCACCCAGTACTTC. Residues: CASSFAQTQGTQYF.

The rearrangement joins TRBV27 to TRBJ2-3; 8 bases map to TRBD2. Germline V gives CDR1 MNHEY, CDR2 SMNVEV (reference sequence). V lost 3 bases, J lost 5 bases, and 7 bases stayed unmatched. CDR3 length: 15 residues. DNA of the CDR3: TGTGCCAGCAGTTTGGCAGCGGGAGTCGTAGATACGCAGTATTTT. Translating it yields CASSLAAGVVDTQYF.

The CDR3 protein is CASRGGVSTDTQYF. DNA of the CDR3: TGTGCCAGCAGGGGCGGGGTGAGCACAGATACGCAGTATTTT. The chain joins TRBV2 to TRBJ2-3, with D possibly matching TRBD2 (6 bases). CDR1 and CDR2 (germline): SNHLY, FYNNEI. This CDR3 comprises 14 residues. The V gene lost 6 bases and the J gene lost 0 bases, with 10 bases spanning the gap.

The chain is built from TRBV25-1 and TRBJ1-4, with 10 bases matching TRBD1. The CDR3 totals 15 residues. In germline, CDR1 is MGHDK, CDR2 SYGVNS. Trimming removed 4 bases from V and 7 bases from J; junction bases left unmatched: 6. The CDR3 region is CASSGGQGDVEKLFF. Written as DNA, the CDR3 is TGTGCCAGCAGTGGCGGACAGGGGGACGTTGAAAAACTGTTTTTT. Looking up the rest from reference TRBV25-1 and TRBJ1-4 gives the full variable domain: EADIYQTPRYLVIGTGKKITLECSQTMGHDKMYWYQQDPGMELHLIHYSYGVNSTEKGDLSSESTVSRIRTEHFPLTLESARPSHTSQYLCASSGGQGDVEKLFFGSGTQLSVL.

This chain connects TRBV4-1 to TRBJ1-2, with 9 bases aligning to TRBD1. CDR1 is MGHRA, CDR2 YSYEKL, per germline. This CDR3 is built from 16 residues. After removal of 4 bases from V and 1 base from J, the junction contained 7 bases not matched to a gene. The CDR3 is CASSPQGQGGNYGYTF. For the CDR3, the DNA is TGCGCCAGCAGCCCTCAGGGACAGGGCGGTAACTATGGCTACACCTTC.

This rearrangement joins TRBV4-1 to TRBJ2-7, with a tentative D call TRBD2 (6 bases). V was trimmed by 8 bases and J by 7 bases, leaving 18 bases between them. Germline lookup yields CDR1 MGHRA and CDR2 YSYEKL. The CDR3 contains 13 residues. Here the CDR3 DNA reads TGCGCCAGCGCGCGACTAGTTTCAGAAGAGCAGTACTTC. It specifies CASARLVSEEQYF.

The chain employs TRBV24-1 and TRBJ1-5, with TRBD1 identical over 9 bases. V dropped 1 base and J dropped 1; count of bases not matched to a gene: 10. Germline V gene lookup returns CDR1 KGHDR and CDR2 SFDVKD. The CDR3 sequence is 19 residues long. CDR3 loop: CATSDFSGTGLLSNQPQHF. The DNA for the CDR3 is TGTGCCACCAGTGATTTTTCCGGGACAGGGTTACTGAGCAATCAGCCCCAGCATTTT.